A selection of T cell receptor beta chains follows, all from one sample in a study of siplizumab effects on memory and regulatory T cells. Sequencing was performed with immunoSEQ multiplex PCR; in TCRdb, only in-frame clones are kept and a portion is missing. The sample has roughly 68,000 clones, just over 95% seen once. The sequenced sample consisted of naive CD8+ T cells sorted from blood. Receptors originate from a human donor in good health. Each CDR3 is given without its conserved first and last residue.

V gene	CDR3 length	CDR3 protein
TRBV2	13	ASSDATSGLYEQY
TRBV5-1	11	ASSWGLGYEQY
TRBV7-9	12	ASSLAAWRGELF
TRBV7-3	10	ASSPMGGELF
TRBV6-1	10	ASSEGTDTQY
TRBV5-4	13	ASSPGIPGSYEQY
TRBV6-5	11	ASSYGGTYEQF
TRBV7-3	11	ASSLNPGIEQY
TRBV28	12	ASSLGQLNTEAF
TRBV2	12	ASIPQHDISEQY
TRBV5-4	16	ASSLRDAGNNRKETQY
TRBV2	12	ASSEARWDTEAF
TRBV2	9	ASMAVYGYT
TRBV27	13	ASSDGQVLTGELF
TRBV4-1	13	ASSQGQAGNYGYT
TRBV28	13	ASSLSPGGNYGYT
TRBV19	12	ASSRQGANNEQF
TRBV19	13	ASSIGGSGNTEAF
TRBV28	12	ASSLLGGTYGYT
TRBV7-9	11	ASSSGANPEAF
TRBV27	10	ASSPTAYEQY
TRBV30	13	AWFDPLYSGNTIY
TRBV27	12	ASSSAAAAYEQY
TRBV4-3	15	ASSQDVGSLTTGELF
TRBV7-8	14	ASSLETRVLNYGYT
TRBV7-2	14	ASSLGPRMGDYGYT
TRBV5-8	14	ASSFSRGGRQETQY
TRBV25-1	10	ASSGYMDGYT
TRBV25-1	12	ASSGDRVSDTQY
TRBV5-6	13	ASSLERTPSYEQY
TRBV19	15	ASTTNAGMYSTDTQY
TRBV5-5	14	ASSFYGRDGTYEQY
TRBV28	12	ASRAEGGQYEQY
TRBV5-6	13	ASSLERDRQETQY
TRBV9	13	ASSVQSSGANVLT
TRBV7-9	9	ASSLGDEQF
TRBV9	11	ASSPRGYNEQF
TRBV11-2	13	ASSLGGSGRGEQY
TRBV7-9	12	ASSPDPGDTEAF
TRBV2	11	ATGQGAYYGYT
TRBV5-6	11	ASSSGTGTEAF
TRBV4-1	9	ASSQGTEAF
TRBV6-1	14	ASSAPGDRATYEQY
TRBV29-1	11	SVGTGPYNEQF
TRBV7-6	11	ASSSLYNQPQH
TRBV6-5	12	ATTPGGTYNEQF
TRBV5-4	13	ASSLYGGPTYEQY
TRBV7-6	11	ASSQDALYEQY
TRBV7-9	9	ASSLVMEAF
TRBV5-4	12	ASSLDQGLNGYT
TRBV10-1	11	ASSARDRETQY
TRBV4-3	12	ASSGAGTQDGYT
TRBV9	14	ASSNWGTSGYNEQF
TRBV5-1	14	ASSLVVLASTDTQY
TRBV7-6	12	ASSLMATQETQY
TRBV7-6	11	ASSLIGTDTQY
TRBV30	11	AWSADKLTEAF